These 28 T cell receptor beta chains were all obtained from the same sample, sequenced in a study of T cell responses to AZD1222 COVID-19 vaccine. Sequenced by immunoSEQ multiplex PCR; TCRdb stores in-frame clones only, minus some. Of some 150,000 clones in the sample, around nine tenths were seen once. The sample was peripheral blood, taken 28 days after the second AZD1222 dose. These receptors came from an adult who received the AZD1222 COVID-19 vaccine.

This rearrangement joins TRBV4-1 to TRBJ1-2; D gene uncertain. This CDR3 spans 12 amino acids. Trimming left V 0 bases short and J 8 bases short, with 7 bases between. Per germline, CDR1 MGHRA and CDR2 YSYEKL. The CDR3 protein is CASSQEAIGYTF. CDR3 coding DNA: TGCGCCAGCAGCCAAGAGGCGATCGGCTACACCTTC.

In DNA form, the CDR3 reads TGTGCCAGCAGTTTAAGACTAGCGGGGGGGCGGGATCTTCGAGAGCAGTTCTTC. This gives the protein CASSLRLAGGRDLREQFF. V usage is TRBV27 and J usage is TRBJ2-1, with 14 bases fitting TRBD2. CDR1 MNHEY and CDR2 SMNVEV come from the germline V gene (reference sequence). The CDR3 length is 18 residues. The trim removed 2 bases at V and 10 bases at J, leaving 13 bases unmatched.

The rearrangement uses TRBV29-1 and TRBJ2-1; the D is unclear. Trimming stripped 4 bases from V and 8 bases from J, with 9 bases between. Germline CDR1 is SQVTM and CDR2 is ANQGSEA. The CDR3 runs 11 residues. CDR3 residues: CSVGGGDEQFF. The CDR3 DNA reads TGCAGCGTTGGAGGTGGGGATGAGCAGTTCTTC.

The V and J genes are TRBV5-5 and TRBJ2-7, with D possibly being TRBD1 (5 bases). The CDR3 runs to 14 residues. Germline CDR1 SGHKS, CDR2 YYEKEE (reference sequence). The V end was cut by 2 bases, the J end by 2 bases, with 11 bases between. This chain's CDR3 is CASSFYRSAYEQYF. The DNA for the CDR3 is TGTGCCAGCAGCTTTTACAGGTCCGCCTACGAGCAGTACTTC.

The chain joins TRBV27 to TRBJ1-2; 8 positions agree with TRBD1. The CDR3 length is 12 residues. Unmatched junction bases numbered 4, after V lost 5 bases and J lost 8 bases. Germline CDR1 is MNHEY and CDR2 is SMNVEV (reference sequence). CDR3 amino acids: CASSLTGGGYTF. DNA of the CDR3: TGTGCCAGCAGTCTCACAGGGGGGGGCTACACCTTC.

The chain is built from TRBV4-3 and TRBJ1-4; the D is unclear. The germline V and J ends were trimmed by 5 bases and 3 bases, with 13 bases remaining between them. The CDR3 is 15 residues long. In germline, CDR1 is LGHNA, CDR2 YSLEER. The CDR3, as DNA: TGCGCCAGCAGCTTCACGGTCGGGGCTAATGAAAAACTGTTTTTT. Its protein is CASSFTVGANEKLFF.

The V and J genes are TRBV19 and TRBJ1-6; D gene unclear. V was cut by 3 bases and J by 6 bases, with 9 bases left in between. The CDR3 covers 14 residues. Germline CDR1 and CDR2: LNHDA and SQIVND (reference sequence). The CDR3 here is CASSISGANSPLHF. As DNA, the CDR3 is TGTGCCAGTAGTATCTCAGGAGCTAATTCACCCCTCCACTTT.

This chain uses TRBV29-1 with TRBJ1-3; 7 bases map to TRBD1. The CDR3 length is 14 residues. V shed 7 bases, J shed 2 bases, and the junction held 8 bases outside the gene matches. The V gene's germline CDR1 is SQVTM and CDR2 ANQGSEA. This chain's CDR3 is CSALTGPAGNTIYF. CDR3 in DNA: TGCAGCGCCCTGACAGGGCCGGCTGGAAACACCATATATTTT.

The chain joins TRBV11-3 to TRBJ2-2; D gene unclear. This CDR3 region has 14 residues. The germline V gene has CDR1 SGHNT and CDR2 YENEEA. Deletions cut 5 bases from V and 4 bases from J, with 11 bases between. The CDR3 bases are TGTGCCAGCAGCCCTCGGGCTAGCACCGGGGAGCTGTTTTTT. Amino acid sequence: CASSPRASTGELFF.

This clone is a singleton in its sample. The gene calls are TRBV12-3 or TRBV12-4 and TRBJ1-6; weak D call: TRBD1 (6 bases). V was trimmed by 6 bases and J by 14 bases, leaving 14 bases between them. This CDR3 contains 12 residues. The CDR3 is CASSDGQPALHF. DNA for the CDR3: TGTGCCAGCAGCGATGGACAGCCCGCCCTCCACTTT.

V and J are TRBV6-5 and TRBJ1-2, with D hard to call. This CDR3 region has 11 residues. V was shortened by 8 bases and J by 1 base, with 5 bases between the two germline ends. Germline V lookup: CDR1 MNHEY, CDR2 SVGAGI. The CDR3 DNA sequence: TGTGCCAGCTCACATAACTATGGCTACACCTTC. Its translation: CASSHNYGYTF.

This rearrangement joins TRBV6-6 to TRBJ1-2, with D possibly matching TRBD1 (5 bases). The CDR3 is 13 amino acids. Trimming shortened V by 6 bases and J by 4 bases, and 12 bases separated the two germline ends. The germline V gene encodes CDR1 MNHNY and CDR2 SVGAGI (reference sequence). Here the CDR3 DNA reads TGTGCCAGCAGGTCGGACACCTTCTATGGCTACACCTTC. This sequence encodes CASRSDTFYGYTF.

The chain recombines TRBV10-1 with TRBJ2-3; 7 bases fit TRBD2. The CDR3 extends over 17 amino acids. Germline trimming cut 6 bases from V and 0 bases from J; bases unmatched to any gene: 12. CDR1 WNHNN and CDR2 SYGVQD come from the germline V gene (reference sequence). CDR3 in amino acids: CASRPRTRRGSTDTQYF. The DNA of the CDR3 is TGCGCCAGCAGGCCCCGGACTCGGCGGGGGAGCACAGATACGCAGTATTTT.

The CDR3 protein is CASRDRSGNTIYF. The CDR3 nucleotides are TGTGCCAGCCGGGACAGGTCTGGAAACACCATATATTTT. The V and J genes are TRBV7-2 and TRBJ1-3; 8 bases line up with TRBD1. The junction had 1 base not matched to a gene; V was cut back by 8 bases and J by 1 base. CDR1 SGHTA and CDR2 FQGNSA come from the germline V gene. The CDR3 is 13 amino acids.

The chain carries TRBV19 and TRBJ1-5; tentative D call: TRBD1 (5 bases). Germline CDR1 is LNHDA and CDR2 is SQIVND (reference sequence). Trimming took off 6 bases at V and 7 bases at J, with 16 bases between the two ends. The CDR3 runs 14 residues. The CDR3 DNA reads TGTGCCAGTAGAAACCCAGGGTTAAGCCAGCCCCAGCATTTT. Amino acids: CASRNPGLSQPQHF.

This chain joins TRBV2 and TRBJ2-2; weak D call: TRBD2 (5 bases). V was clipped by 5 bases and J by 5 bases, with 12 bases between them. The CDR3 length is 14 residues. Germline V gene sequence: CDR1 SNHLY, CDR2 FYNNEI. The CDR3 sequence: CASSWVARTGELFF. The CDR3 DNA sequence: TGTGCCAGCAGTTGGGTAGCGAGGACCGGGGAGCTGTTTTTT.

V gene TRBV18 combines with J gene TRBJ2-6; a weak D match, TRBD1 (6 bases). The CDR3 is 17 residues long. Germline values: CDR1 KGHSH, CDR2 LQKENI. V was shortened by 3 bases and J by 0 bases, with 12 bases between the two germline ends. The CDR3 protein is CASSPGTPFSGANVLTF. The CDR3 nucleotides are TGTGCCAGCTCACCGGGGACACCCTTCTCTGGGGCCAACGTCCTGACTTTC.

The CDR3 DNA is TGTGCCAGCAGTCCAGGATGGACGGAGGCGAACGAGCAGTACTTC. Its protein product is CASSPGWTEANEQYF. The rearrangement links TRBV6-5 to TRBJ2-7; D may be TRBD2 (5 bases). This CDR3 is 15 amino acids long. Trimming removed 5 bases from V and 5 bases from J, with 19 bases in between. CDR1 MNHEY and CDR2 SVGAGI come from the germline V gene.

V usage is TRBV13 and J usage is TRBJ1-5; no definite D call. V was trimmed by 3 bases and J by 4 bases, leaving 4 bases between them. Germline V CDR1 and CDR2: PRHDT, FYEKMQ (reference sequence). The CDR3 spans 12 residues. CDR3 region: CASSFRNQPQHF. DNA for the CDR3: TGTGCCAGCAGCTTTAGGAATCAGCCCCAGCATTTT.

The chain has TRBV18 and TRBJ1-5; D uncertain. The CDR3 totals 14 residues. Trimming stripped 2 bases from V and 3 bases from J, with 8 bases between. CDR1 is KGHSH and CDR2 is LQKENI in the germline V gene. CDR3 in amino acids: CASSPERNNQPQHF. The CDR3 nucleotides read TGTGCCAGCTCACCAGAACGCAACAATCAGCCCCAGCATTTT.

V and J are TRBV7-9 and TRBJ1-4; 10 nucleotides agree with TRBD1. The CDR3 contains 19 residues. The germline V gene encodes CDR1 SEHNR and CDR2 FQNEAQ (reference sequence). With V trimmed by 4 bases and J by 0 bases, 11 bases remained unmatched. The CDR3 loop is CASSSTPGQGTATNEKLFF. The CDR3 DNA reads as TGTGCCAGCAGCTCCACCCCGGGACAGGGGACCGCAACTAATGAAAAACTGTTTTTT.

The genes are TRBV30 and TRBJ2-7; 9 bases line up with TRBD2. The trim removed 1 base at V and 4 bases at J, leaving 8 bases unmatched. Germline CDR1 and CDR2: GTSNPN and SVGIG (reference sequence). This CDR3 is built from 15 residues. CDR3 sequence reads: CAWSGRGGLAYEQYF. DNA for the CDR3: TGTGCCTGGAGTGGGCGGGGGGGCCTCGCGTACGAGCAGTACTTC.

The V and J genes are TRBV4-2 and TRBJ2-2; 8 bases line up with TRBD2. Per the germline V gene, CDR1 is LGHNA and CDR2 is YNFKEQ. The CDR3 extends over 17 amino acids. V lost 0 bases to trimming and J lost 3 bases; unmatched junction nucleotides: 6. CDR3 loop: CASSQDTGGVYTGELFF. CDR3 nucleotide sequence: TGTGCCAGCAGCCAAGATACCGGGGGGGTTTACACCGGGGAGCTGTTTTTT.

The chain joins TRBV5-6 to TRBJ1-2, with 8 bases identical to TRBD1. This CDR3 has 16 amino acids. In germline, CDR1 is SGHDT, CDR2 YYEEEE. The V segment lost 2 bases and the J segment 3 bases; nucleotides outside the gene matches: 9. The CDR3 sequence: CASSFLGTRGHYGYTF. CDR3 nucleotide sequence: TGTGCCAGCAGCTTCCTGGGGACCAGGGGGCACTATGGCTACACCTTC.

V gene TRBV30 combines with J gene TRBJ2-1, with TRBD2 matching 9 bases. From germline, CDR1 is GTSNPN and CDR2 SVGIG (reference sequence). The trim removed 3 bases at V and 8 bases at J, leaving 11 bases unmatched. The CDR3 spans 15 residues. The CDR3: CAWRETSRGGDEQFF. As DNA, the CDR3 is TGTGCCTGGAGGGAGACTAGCCGCGGGGGGGATGAGCAGTTCTTC.

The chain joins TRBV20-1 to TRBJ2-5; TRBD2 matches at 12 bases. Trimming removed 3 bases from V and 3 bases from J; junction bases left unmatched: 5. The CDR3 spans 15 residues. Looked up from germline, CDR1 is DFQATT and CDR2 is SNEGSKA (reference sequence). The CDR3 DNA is TGCAGTGCTAGTGAGACTAGCGGGGGAGAAGAGACCCAGTACTTC. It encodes CSASETSGGEETQYF.

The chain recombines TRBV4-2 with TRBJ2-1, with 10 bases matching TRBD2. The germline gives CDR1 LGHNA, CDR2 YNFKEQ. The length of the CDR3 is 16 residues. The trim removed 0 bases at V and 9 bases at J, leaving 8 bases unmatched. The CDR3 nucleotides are TGTGCCAGCAGCCAAGATCGGGTAGCGGGGGGAAGTGAGCAGTTCTTC. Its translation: CASSQDRVAGGSEQFF.

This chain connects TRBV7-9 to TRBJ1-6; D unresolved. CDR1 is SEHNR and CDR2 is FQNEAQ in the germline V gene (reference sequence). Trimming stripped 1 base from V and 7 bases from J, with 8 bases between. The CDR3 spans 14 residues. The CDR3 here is CASSLGGLNSPLHF. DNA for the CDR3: TGTGCCAGCAGCTTAGGGGGTTTGAATTCACCCCTCCACTTT.